These T cell receptor beta chains were read from a single sample in a study of blood T cell repertoires in COVID-19. Generated by immunoSEQ multiplex PCR, the TCRdb table keeps only in-frame clones and is missing some. The sample consists of approximately 330,000 clones, about 86% of them appearing once. The sequencing input was PBMCs or T cells enriched from blood (not recorded which). These receptors all stem from a woman aged 40 to 49 with acute COVID-19. The CDR3 runs from the conserved cysteine through the conserved F or W. A D gene is named only where the DNA matches it firmly. Clone size is stated in some rows and not others, as once, few, many or a class when expanded.

clone size: NA
J gene: TRBJ1-2
D gene: NA
V gene: TRBV2
CDR3 protein: CASSRRQSYGYTF
CDR3 DNA: TGTGCCAGCAGCCGTAGACAGTCCTATGGCTACACCTTC

clone size: NA
J gene: TRBJ1-4
D gene: NA
V gene: TRBV11-2
CDR3 protein: CASSPRTLDEKLFF
CDR3 DNA: TGTGCCAGCAGCCCGCGGACATTGGATGAAAAACTGTTTTTT

clone size: NA
J gene: TRBJ2-7
D gene: TRBD1
V gene: TRBV28
CDR3 protein: CASSLFLPAPGTASSYEQYF
CDR3 DNA: TGTGCCAGCAGTTTATTTCTTCCGGCACCCGGGACAGCAAGCTCCTACGAGCAGTACTTC

clone size: NA
J gene: TRBJ1-1
D gene: TRBD1
V gene: TRBV20-1
CDR3 protein: CSASQDREKAFF
CDR3 DNA: TGCAGTGCTAGTCAGGACAGGGAGAAAGCTTTCTTT

clone size: NA
J gene: TRBJ2-7
D gene: NA
V gene: TRBV9
CDR3 protein: CASSVEAGWSYEQYF
CDR3 DNA: TGTGCCAGCAGCGTAGAAGCAGGGTGGAGCTACGAGCAGTACTTC

clone size: few
J gene: TRBJ1-2
D gene: TRBD1
V gene: TRBV19
CDR3 protein: CASRDRKHEFDGYTF
CDR3 DNA: TGTGCCAGCAGGGACAGAAAACACGAGTTCGATGGCTACACCTTC

clone size: NA
J gene: TRBJ2-1
D gene: NA
V gene: TRBV11-3
CDR3 protein: CASSLDRLEGRQFF
CDR3 DNA: TGTGCCAGCAGCTTAGATCGACTAGAGGGACGGCAGTTCTTC

clone size: NA
J gene: TRBJ2-2
D gene: NA
V gene: TRBV4-3
CDR3 protein: CASSLSGVDTGELFF
CDR3 DNA: TGCGCCAGCAGCCTTTCGGGGGTTGACACCGGGGAGCTGTTTTTT

clone size: NA
J gene: TRBJ1-1
D gene: TRBD1
V gene: TRBV7-2
CDR3 protein: CASSRQGNTEAFF
CDR3 DNA: TGTGCCAGCAGTAGACAGGGTAACACTGAAGCTTTCTTT

clone size: once
J gene: TRBJ2-7
D gene: TRBD1
V gene: TRBV10-3
CDR3 protein: CAITGQGDSYEQYF
CDR3 DNA: TGTGCCATCACCGGACAGGGGGACTCCTACGAGCAGTACTTC

clone size: once
J gene: TRBJ2-3
D gene: NA
V gene: TRBV18
CDR3 protein: CASSPWDKDTQYF
CDR3 DNA: TGTGCCAGCTCACCGTGGGACAAAGATACGCAGTATTTT

clone size: NA
J gene: TRBJ1-3
D gene: NA
V gene: TRBV18
CDR3 protein: CASSPGQTHPGNTIYF
CDR3 DNA: TGTGCCAGCTCACCGGGGCAGACCCACCCTGGAAACACCATATATTTT

clone size: NA
J gene: TRBJ1-5
D gene: NA
V gene: TRBV3-1/TRBV3-2
CDR3 protein: CASSQGSGVSQPQHF
CDR3 DNA: TGTGCCAGCAGCCAAGGGTCGGGGGTTAGTCAGCCCCAGCATTTT

clone size: NA
J gene: TRBJ1-2
D gene: NA
V gene: TRBV15
CDR3 protein: CATSRDQQGGLYGYTF
CDR3 DNA: TGTGCCACCAGCAGAGATCAGCAGGGAGGGTTGTATGGCTACACCTTC

clone size: NA
J gene: TRBJ1-3
D gene: NA
V gene: TRBV9
CDR3 protein: CASSVGGISGNTIYF
CDR3 DNA: TGTGCCAGCAGCGTAGGAGGAATCTCTGGAAACACCATATATTTT

clone size: NA
J gene: TRBJ1-2
D gene: TRBD1
V gene: TRBV18
CDR3 protein: CASSPDRGYGYTF
CDR3 DNA: TGTGCCAGCTCACCCGACAGGGGCTATGGCTACACCTTC

clone size: NA
J gene: TRBJ1-6
D gene: NA
V gene: TRBV27
CDR3 protein: CASSLNAQGFNSPLHF
CDR3 DNA: TGTGCCAGCAGTTTAAATGCCCAGGGCTTTAATTCACCCCTCCACTTT

clone size: NA
J gene: TRBJ2-3
D gene: TRBD2
V gene: TRBV4-2
CDR3 protein: CASSQDSGLALYTDTQYF
CDR3 DNA: TGTGCCAGCAGCCAAGATTCGGGACTAGCGTTATACACAGATACGCAGTATTTT

clone size: NA
J gene: TRBJ2-2
D gene: TRBD2
V gene: TRBV3-1/TRBV3-2
CDR3 protein: CASSPGLAATKSNTGELFF
CDR3 DNA: TGTGCCAGCAGCCCTGGACTAGCGGCGACTAAATCGAACACCGGGGAGCTGTTTTTT

clone size: NA
J gene: TRBJ2-3
D gene: TRBD2
V gene: TRBV7-9
CDR3 protein: CASSLVPLAGGPRTQYF
CDR3 DNA: TGTGCCAGCAGCTTAGTTCCCCTGGCGGGGGGACCTAGGACGCAGTATTTT

clone size: NA
J gene: TRBJ2-3
D gene: TRBD1
V gene: TRBV11-3
CDR3 protein: CASSWDREGDTQYF
CDR3 DNA: TGTGCCAGCAGCTGGGACAGGGAAGGAGATACGCAGTATTTT

clone size: NA
J gene: TRBJ2-3
D gene: TRBD1
V gene: TRBV5-6
CDR3 protein: CASSRQGRSTDTQYF
CDR3 DNA: TGTGCCAGCAGTCGACAGGGGCGAAGCACAGATACGCAGTATTTT

clone size: NA
J gene: TRBJ1-2
D gene: TRBD1
V gene: TRBV4-3
CDR3 protein: CASSQEPGGGYGYTF
CDR3 DNA: TGCGCCAGCAGCCAAGAGCCAGGGGGAGGCTATGGCTACACCTTC

clone size: NA
J gene: TRBJ2-7
D gene: TRBD2
V gene: TRBV19
CDR3 protein: CASSRGTSGGSHEQYF
CDR3 DNA: TGTGCCAGTAGCCGTGGGACTAGCGGGGGGAGCCACGAGCAGTACTTC

clone size: once
J gene: TRBJ1-1
D gene: NA
V gene: TRBV2
CDR3 protein: CAINDRITEAFF
CDR3 DNA: TGTGCCATCAACGACAGGATCACTGAAGCTTTCTTT

clone size: NA
J gene: TRBJ2-2
D gene: NA
V gene: TRBV27
CDR3 protein: CASSQGTRRNTGELFF
CDR3 DNA: TGTGCCAGCAGCCAAGGGACTCGACGAAACACCGGGGAGCTGTTTTTT

clone size: NA
J gene: TRBJ1-5
D gene: NA
V gene: TRBV12-3/TRBV12-4
CDR3 protein: CASSPHGFPPQHF
CDR3 DNA: TGTGCCAGCAGTCCCCACGGGTTCCCGCCCCAGCATTTT

clone size: NA
J gene: TRBJ2-7
D gene: NA
V gene: TRBV28
CDR3 protein: CASSLSEREQYF
CDR3 DNA: TGTGCCAGCAGTTTATCTGAGCGAGAGCAGTACTTC

clone size: NA
J gene: TRBJ1-5
D gene: NA
V gene: TRBV19
CDR3 protein: CASRTTAFNNQPQHF
CDR3 DNA: TGTGCCAGTAGGACGACAGCTTTTAACAATCAGCCCCAGCATTTT

clone size: NA
J gene: TRBJ2-2
D gene: NA
V gene: TRBV3-1/TRBV3-2
CDR3 protein: CASSQRQARSGELFF
CDR3 DNA: TGTGCCAGCAGCCAACGGCAGGCACGCTCCGGGGAGCTGTTTTTT

clone size: NA
J gene: TRBJ1-3
D gene: NA
V gene: TRBV20-1
CDR3 protein: CSASPSGFIPGNTIYF
CDR3 DNA: TGCAGTGCTAGTCCCTCAGGGTTTATTCCTGGAAACACCATATATTTT

clone size: NA
J gene: TRBJ2-1
D gene: TRBD1
V gene: TRBV4-3
CDR3 protein: CASSQGQGASYNEQFF
CDR3 DNA: TGCGCCAGCAGCCAAGGTCAGGGGGCCTCATACAATGAGCAGTTCTTC

clone size: NA
J gene: TRBJ2-5
D gene: NA
V gene: TRBV28
CDR3 protein: CASRPLFRDQETQYF
CDR3 DNA: TGTGCCAGCAGGCCCCTCTTCCGGGACCAAGAGACCCAGTACTTC

clone size: NA
J gene: TRBJ1-5
D gene: NA
V gene: TRBV5-4
CDR3 protein: CASSYGDQPQHF
CDR3 DNA: TGTGCCAGCAGCTATGGAGATCAGCCCCAGCATTTT

clone size: NA
J gene: TRBJ2-1
D gene: NA
V gene: TRBV10-1
CDR3 protein: CASSHSGDNSYNEQFF
CDR3 DNA: TGCGCCAGCAGCCACTCTGGGGACAACTCCTACAATGAGCAGTTCTTC

clone size: NA
J gene: TRBJ1-1
D gene: NA
V gene: TRBV7-8
CDR3 protein: CASRALPGHLNTEAFF
CDR3 DNA: TGTGCCAGCAGGGCACTACCGGGACACCTGAACACTGAAGCTTTCTTT

clone size: few
J gene: TRBJ2-7
D gene: TRBD2
V gene: TRBV20-1
CDR3 protein: CSASSFRAGVPYEQYF
CDR3 DNA: TGCAGTGCTAGTTCGTTTAGGGCGGGAGTCCCCTACGAGCAGTACTTC

clone size: NA
J gene: TRBJ2-6
D gene: NA
V gene: TRBV4-3
CDR3 protein: CASSQVPGSGANVLTF
CDR3 DNA: TGCGCCAGCAGCCAAGTCCCCGGCTCTGGGGCCAACGTCCTGACTTTC

clone size: NA
J gene: TRBJ2-1
D gene: TRBD1
V gene: TRBV9
CDR3 protein: CASSPGTDNNEQFF
CDR3 DNA: TGTGCCAGCAGCCCGGGGACAGACAACAATGAGCAGTTCTTC

clone size: NA
J gene: TRBJ2-5
D gene: TRBD2
V gene: TRBV5-5
CDR3 protein: CASSLGLRTSGRETQYF
CDR3 DNA: TGTGCCAGCAGCTTGGGTCTCAGGACTAGCGGACGGGAGACCCAGTACTTC

clone size: NA
J gene: TRBJ2-7
D gene: NA
V gene: TRBV18
CDR3 protein: CASSPSFQGGYEQYF
CDR3 DNA: TGTGCCAGCTCACCTTCTTTTCAGGGAGGCTACGAGCAGTACTTC

clone size: NA
J gene: TRBJ2-7
D gene: TRBD2
V gene: TRBV7-9
CDR3 protein: CASSLSGAGVQYEQYF
CDR3 DNA: TGTGCCAGCAGCTTAAGTGGAGCGGGAGTTCAATACGAGCAGTACTTC

clone size: NA
J gene: TRBJ1-1
D gene: NA
V gene: TRBV3-1/TRBV3-2
CDR3 protein: CATGTPKNTEAFF
CDR3 DNA: TGTGCAACTGGGACACCCAAGAACACTGAAGCTTTCTTT

clone size: NA
J gene: TRBJ2-2
D gene: TRBD1
V gene: TRBV7-9
CDR3 protein: CASRYTGGTGELFF
CDR3 DNA: TGTGCCAGCAGATATACAGGGGGCACCGGGGAGCTGTTTTTT

clone size: NA
J gene: TRBJ1-2
D gene: NA
V gene: TRBV9
CDR3 protein: CASSVAPTGYGYTF
CDR3 DNA: TGTGCCAGCAGCGTAGCCCCCACAGGGTACGGCTACACCTTC

clone size: NA
J gene: TRBJ1-1
D gene: NA
V gene: TRBV11-2
CDR3 protein: CASSLTVSTEAFF
CDR3 DNA: TGTGCCAGCAGCTTAACAGTAAGCACTGAAGCTTTCTTT

clone size: NA
J gene: TRBJ2-3
D gene: TRBD2
V gene: TRBV4-3
CDR3 protein: CASSQERASGGAGDTQYF
CDR3 DNA: TGCGCCAGCAGCCAAGAGCGTGCTAGCGGGGGGGCAGGAGATACGCAGTATTTT

clone size: NA
J gene: TRBJ2-1
D gene: TRBD2
V gene: TRBV11-3
CDR3 protein: CASSLSGGDEQFF
CDR3 DNA: TGTGCCAGCAGCTTAAGCGGGGGAGACGAGCAGTTCTTC

clone size: once
J gene: TRBJ2-1
D gene: TRBD2
V gene: TRBV27
CDR3 protein: CASSTVTGTSVINEQFF
CDR3 DNA: TGTGCCAGCAGTACTGTGACCGGGACTAGCGTCATCAATGAGCAGTTCTTC

clone size: NA
J gene: TRBJ1-5
D gene: NA
V gene: TRBV27
CDR3 protein: CASSRGNPLDQPQHF
CDR3 DNA: TGTGCCAGCAGTCGCGGGAACCCCCTCGATCAGCCCCAGCATTTT

clone size: NA
J gene: TRBJ2-2
D gene: NA
V gene: TRBV6-4
CDR3 protein: CASSEAGYGELFF
CDR3 DNA: TGTGCCAGCAGTGAAGCAGGGTACGGGGAGCTGTTTTTT

clone size: NA
J gene: TRBJ2-7
D gene: TRBD2
V gene: TRBV19
CDR3 protein: CASSDGGRTSGTYEQYF
CDR3 DNA: TGTGCCAGTAGCGATGGGGGAAGGACTAGCGGGACCTACGAGCAGTACTTC

clone size: NA
J gene: TRBJ2-1
D gene: TRBD2
V gene: TRBV9
CDR3 protein: CASSPWRGGGNNEQFF
CDR3 DNA: TGTGCCAGCAGCCCTTGGCGGGGGGGCGGGAACAATGAGCAGTTCTTC

clone size: NA
J gene: TRBJ1-5
D gene: TRBD1
V gene: TRBV5-6
CDR3 protein: CASSLSPGLGQGNQPQHF
CDR3 DNA: TGTGCCAGCAGCTTAAGTCCCGGGCTAGGACAGGGCAATCAGCCCCAGCATTTT

clone size: NA
J gene: TRBJ1-2
D gene: NA
V gene: TRBV27
CDR3 protein: CASSLSRTPQGRSYGYTF
CDR3 DNA: TGTGCCAGCAGTTTATCTCGGACTCCTCAAGGTCGGAGCTATGGCTACACCTTC

clone size: NA
J gene: TRBJ1-2
D gene: NA
V gene: TRBV14
CDR3 protein: CASSQDATGGYTF
CDR3 DNA: TGTGCCAGCAGCCAAGATGCGACGGGTGGCTACACCTTC

clone size: NA
J gene: TRBJ2-1
D gene: TRBD1
V gene: TRBV18
CDR3 protein: CASSPYDRVYNEQFF
CDR3 DNA: TGTGCCAGCTCACCATACGACAGGGTCTACAATGAGCAGTTCTTC

clone size: NA
J gene: TRBJ2-1
D gene: TRBD2
V gene: TRBV9
CDR3 protein: CASSVASSGSIYEQFF
CDR3 DNA: TGTGCCAGCAGCGTAGCTTCTAGCGGGAGTATATATGAGCAGTTCTTC

clone size: NA
J gene: TRBJ1-5
D gene: TRBD1
V gene: TRBV19
CDR3 protein: CASNRGKGSNQPQHF
CDR3 DNA: TGTGCCAGTAACAGGGGAAAGGGGAGCAATCAGCCCCAGCATTTT